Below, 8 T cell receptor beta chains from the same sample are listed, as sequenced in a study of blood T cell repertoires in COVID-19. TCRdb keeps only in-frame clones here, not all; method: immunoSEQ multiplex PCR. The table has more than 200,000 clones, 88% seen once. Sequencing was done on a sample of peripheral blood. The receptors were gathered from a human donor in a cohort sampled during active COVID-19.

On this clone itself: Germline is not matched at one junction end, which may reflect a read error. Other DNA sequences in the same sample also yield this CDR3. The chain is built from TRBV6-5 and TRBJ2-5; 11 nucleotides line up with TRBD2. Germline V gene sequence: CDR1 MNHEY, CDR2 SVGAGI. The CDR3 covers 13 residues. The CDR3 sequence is CASYSGGAETQYF. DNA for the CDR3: TGTGCCAGTTATAGCGGGGGGGCGGAGACCCAATACTTC.

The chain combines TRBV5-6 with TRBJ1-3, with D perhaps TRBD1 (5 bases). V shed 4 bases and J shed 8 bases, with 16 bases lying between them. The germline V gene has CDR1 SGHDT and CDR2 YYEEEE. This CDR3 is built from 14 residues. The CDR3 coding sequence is TGTGCCAGCAGCAGACGGACAAGGAGGGACACCATATATTTT. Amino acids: CASSRRTRRDTIYF.

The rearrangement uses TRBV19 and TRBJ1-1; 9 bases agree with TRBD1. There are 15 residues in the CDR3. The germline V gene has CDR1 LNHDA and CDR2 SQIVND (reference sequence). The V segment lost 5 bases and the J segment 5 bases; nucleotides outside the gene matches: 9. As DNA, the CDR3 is TGTGCCAGTAGTCCGCAACCGACAGGGGGAACTGAAGCTTTCTTT. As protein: CASSPQPTGGTEAFF.

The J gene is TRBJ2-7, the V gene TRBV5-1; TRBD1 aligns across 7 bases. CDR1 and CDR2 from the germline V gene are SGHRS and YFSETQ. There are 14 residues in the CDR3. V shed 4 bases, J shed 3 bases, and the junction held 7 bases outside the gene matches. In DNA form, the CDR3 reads TGCGCCAGCAGCCAGACAGGGTTGGGCTACGAGCAGTACTTC. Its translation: CASSQTGLGYEQYF.

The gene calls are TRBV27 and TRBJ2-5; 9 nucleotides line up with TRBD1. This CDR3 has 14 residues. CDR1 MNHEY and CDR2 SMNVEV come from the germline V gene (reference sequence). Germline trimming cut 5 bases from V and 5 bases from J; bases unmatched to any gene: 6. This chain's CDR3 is CASSHGQGKETQYF. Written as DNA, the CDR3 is TGTGCCAGCAGTCATGGACAGGGGAAGGAGACCCAGTACTTC.

In DNA form, the CDR3 reads TGTGCCAGCGGGGACAGGACTAGCAATCAGCCCCAGCATTTT. Translation: CASGDRTSNQPQHF. V is TRBV6-5 and J is TRBJ1-5; the match to TRBD1 covers 8 bases. J lost 0 bases, V lost 8 bases, and 3 bases had no gene match. Germline CDR1 and CDR2: MNHEY and SVGAGI. This CDR3 region has 14 residues.

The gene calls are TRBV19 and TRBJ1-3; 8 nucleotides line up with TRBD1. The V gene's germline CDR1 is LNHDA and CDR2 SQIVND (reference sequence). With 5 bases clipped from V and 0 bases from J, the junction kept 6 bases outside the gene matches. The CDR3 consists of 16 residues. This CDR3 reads CASSAGQVFSGNTIYF. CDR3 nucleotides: TGTGCCAGTAGTGCGGGACAGGTGTTCTCTGGAAACACCATATATTTT.

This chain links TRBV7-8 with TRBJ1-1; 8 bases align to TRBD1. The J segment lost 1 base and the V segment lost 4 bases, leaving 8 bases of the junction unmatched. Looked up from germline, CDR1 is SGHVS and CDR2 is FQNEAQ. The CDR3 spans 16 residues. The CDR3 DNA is TGTGCCAGCAGCTCCAGGGGGCTCGGAAGGAACACTGAAGCTTTCTTT. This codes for CASSSRGLGRNTEAFF.